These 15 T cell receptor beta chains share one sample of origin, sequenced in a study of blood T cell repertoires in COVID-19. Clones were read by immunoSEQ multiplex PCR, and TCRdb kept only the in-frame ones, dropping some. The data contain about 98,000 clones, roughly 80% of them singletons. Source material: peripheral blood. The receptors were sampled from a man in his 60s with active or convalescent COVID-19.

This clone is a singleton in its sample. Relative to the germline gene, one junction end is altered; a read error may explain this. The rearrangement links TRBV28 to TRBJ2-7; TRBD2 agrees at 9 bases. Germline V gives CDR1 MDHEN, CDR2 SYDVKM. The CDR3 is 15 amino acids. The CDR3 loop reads CASGFGGRASNEQYF. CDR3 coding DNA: TGTGCCAGCGGATTCGGCGGGAGGGCCTCCAACGAGCAGTACTTC.

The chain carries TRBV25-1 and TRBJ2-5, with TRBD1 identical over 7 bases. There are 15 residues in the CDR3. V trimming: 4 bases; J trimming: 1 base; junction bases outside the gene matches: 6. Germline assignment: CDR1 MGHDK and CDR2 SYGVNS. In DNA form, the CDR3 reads TGTGCCAGCAGTGTGGGACAGCCCCCCCAAGAGACCCAGTACTTC. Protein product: CASSVGQPPQETQYF.

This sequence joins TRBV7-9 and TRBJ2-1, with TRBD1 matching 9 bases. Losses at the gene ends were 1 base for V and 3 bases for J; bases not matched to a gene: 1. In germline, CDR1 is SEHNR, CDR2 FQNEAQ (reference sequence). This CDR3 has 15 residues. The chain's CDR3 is CASSLGTGDYNEQFF. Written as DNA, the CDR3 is TGTGCCAGCAGCTTAGGGACAGGGGACTACAATGAGCAGTTCTTC. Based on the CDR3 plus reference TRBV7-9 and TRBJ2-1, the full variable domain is DTGVSQNPRHKITKRGQNVTFRCDPISEHNRLYWYRQTLGQGPEFLTYFQNEAQLEKSRLLSDRFSAERPKGSFSTLEIQRTEQGDSAMYLCASSLGTGDYNEQFFGPGTRLTVL.

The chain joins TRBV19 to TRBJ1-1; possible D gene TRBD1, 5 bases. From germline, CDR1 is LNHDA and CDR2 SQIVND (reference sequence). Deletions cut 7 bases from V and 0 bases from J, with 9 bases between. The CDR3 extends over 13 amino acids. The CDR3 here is CASNRQLNTEAFF. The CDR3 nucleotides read TGTGCCAGTAACCGACAGCTGAACACTGAAGCTTTCTTT.

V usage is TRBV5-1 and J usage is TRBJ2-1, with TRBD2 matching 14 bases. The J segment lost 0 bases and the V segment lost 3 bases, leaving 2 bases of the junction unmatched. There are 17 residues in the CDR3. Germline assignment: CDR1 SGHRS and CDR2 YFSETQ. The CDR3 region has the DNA TGCGCCAGCAGCTGGGGACTAGCGGGAGACTCCTACAATGAGCAGTTCTTC. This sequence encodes CASSWGLAGDSYNEQFF.

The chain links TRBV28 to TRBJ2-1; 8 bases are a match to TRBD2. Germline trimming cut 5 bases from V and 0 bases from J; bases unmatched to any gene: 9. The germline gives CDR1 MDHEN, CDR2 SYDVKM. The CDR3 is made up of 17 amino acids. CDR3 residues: CASSSSGEPSSYNEQFF. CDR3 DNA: TGTGCCAGCAGTAGTAGCGGGGAACCGAGCTCCTACAATGAGCAGTTCTTC. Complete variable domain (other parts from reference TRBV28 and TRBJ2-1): DVKVTQSSRYLVKRTGEKVFLECVQDMDHENMFWYRQDPGLGLRLIYFSYDVKMKEKGDIPEGYSVSREKKERFSLILESASTNQTSMYLCASSSSGEPSSYNEQFFGPGTRLTVL.

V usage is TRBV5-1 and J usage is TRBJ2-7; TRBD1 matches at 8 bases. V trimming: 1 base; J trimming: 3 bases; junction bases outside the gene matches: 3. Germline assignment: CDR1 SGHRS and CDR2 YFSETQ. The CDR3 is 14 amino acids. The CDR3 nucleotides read TGCGCCAGCAGCTTGACAGGGGGGAACTACGAGCAGTACTTC. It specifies CASSLTGGNYEQYF.

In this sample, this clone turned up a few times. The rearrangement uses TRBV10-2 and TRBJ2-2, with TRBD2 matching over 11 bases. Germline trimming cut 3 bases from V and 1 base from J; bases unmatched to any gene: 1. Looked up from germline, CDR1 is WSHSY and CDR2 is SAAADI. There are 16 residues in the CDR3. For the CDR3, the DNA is TGCGCCAGCAGTGAACTAGCGGGGGAGAACACCGGGGAGCTGTTTTTT. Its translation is CASSELAGENTGELFF.

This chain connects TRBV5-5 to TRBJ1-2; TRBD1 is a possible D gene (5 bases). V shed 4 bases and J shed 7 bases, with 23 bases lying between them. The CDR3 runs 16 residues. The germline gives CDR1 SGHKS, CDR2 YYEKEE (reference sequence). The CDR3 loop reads CASSHRGGPANFGYTF. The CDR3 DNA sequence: TGTGCCAGCAGCCATAGGGGAGGGCCCGCTAATTTTGGCTACACCTTC.

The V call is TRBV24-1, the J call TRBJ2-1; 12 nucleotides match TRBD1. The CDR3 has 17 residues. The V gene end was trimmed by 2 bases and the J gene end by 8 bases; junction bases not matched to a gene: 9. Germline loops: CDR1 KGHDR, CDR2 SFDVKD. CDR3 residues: CATSDSITGTGGDEQFF. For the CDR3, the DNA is TGTGCCACCAGTGATTCGATTACCGGGACAGGGGGCGATGAGCAGTTCTTC.

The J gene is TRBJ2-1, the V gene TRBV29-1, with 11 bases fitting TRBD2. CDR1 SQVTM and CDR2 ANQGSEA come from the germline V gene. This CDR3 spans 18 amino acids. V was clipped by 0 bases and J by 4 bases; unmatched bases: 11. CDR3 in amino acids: CSVEDPFSGRAGYNEQFF. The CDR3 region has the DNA TGCAGCGTTGAAGATCCGTTTAGCGGGAGGGCTGGTTACAATGAGCAGTTCTTC.

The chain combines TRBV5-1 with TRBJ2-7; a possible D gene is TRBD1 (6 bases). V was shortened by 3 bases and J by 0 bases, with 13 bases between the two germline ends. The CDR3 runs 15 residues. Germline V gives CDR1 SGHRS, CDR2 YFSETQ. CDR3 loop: CASSSGQTGSYEQYF. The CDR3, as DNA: TGCGCCAGCAGCTCAGGACAGACCGGCTCCTACGAGCAGTACTTC.

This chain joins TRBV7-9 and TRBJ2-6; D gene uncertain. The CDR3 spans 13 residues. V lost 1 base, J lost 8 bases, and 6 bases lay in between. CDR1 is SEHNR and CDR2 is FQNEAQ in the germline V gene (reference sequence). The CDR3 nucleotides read TGTGCCAGCAGCTTAGAACATCCCAACGTCCTGACTTTC. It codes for CASSLEHPNVLTF. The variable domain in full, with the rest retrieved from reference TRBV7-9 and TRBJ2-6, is DTGVSQNPRHKITKRGQNVTFRCDPISEHNRLYWYRQTLGQGPEFLTYFQNEAQLEKSRLLSDRFSAERPKGSFSTLEIQRTEQGDSAMYLCASSLEHPNVLTFGAGSRLTVL.

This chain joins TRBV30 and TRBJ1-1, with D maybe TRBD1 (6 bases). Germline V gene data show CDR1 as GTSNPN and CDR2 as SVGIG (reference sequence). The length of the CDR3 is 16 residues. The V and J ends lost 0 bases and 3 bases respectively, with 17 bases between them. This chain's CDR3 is CAWSVRGGSRHTEAFF. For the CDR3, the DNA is TGTGCCTGGAGTGTACGCGGGGGCTCCCGACACACTGAAGCTTTCTTT. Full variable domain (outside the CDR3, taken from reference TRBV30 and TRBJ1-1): SQTIHQWPATLVQPVGSPLSLECTVEGTSNPNLYWYRQAAGRGLQLLFYSVGIGQISSEVPQNLSASRPQDRQFILSSKKLLLSDSGFYLCAWSVRGGSRHTEAFFGQGTRLTVV.

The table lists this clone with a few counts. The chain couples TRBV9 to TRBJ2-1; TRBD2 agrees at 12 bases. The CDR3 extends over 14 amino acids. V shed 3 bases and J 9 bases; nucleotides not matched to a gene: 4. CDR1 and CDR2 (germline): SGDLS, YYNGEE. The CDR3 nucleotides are TGTGCCAGCAGCGGACTAGCGGGAGAGGTTGAGCAGTTCTTC. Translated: CASSGLAGEVEQFF. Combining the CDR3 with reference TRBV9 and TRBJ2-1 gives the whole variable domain DSGVTQTPKHLITATGQRVTLRCSPRSGDLSVYWYQQSLDQGLQFLIQYYNGEERAKGNILERFSAQQFPDLHSELNLSSLELGDSALYFCASSGLAGEVEQFFGPGTRLTVL.